This TCR beta chain was profiled in a study of T-cell memory formation after mild COVID-19. On the study more broadly: For the most part, TCR clusters were specific to one donor.

V was pared by 0 bases and J by 8 bases, with 7 bases between. Germline lookup yields CDR1 DFQATT and CDR2 SNEGSKA (reference sequence). The CDR3 loop spans 11 amino acids. Whole-study results and caveats: Mainly in CM and EM were contracting CD4+ clones; CD8+ were in EMRA. Second-wave clones peaking on day 37 lacked confirmed SARS-CoV-2 specificity.

Employing constant-segment primers, 5'RACE generated TCR alpha and TCR beta cDNA libraries bearing sample barcodes and UMIs. TCRdb reprocessed the 5' RACE reads via MiXCR and lists one record per CDR3 protein. The sample shows 430,000 or so distinct CDR3 sequences, approximately 25% of them seen only once. Note on this clonotype: Its antigen is undetermined.

The clonotype was recovered from an adult woman who had mild COVID-19 (a few samples of this study predate the infection). Cell type and time point are not known. The sample comprised PBMCs or a T cell subset sorted from them (not recorded which). The chain is built from TRBV20-1 and TRBJ1-1, with D possibly TRBD1 on 6 matching bases. The CDR3 spells CSARDQGEAFF. DNA for the CDR3: TGCAGTGCTAGAGATCAGGGGGAAGCTTTCTTT.